This T cell receptor (beta chain) was recorded in a study of T-cell reconstitution after alpha-beta-depleted transplantation in children. The library targeted TCRbeta and was prepared with unique molecular identifiers. TCRdb itself ran the PCR reads through MiXCR, one entry per CDR3 protein. Of about 900,000 distinct CDR3 sequences in the sample, roughly 29% are singletons; the top ten hold 25% to 35%. This clonotype was seen more than once but under ten times. The CDR3 runs to 14 residues. The germline V gene has CDR1 SGHRS and CDR2 YFSETQ. The ends were cut back, 0 bases at V and 9 bases at J, with 16 bases in the middle.

The TCR originated in a boy in the first two years of life who had a stem cell transplant for SCID, so the T cells may come from the graft donor. The sample in question was PBMCs, mostly from graft donor cells, obtained 360 days after TCRalphabeta/CD19-depleted stem cell transplant. The chain couples TRBV5-1 to TRBJ2-7; D gene uncertain. The DNA of the CDR3 is TGCGCCAGCAGCTTGGATGGCCGCTCCGGTTGGCAGTACTTC. Encoded protein: CASSLDGRSGWQYF.